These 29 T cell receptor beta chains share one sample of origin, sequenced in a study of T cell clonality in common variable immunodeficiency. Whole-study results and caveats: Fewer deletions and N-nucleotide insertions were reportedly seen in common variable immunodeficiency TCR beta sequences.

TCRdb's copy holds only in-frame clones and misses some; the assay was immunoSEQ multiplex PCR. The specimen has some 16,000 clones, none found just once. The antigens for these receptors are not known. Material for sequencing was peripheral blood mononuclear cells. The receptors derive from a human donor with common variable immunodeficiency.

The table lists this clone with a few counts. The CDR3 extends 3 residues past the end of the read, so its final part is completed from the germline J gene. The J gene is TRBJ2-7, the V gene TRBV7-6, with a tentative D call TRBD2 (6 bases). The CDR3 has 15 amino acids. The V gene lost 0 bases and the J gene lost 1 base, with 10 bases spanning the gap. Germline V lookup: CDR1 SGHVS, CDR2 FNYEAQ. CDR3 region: CASSLADGTSYEQYF. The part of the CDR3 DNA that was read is TGTGCCAGCAGCTTAGCCGACGGGACTTCCTACGAG.

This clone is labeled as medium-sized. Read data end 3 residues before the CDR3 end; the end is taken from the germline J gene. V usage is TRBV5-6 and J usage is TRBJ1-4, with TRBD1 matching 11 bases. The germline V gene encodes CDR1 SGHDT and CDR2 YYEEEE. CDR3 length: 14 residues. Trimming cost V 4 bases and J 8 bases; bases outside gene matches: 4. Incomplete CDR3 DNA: TGTGCCAGCAGCGGACAGGGGGCGCGGGAAAAA. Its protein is CASSGQGAREK. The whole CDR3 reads CASSGQGAREKLFF.

CDR3 DNA (partial): TGTGCCAGCAGCTTAAAAGCGAATGAG. Translation: CASSLKANE. The CDR3 reads in full as CASSLKANEQFF. The genes are TRBV7-6 and TRBJ2-1; no clear D. The CDR3 is cut off 3 residues early in the read; its end comes from the germline J gene. Deletions cut 2 bases from V and 7 bases from J, with 6 bases between. Germline V gene sequence: CDR1 SGHVS, CDR2 FNYEAQ. This CDR3 has 12 residues.

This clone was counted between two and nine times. CDR3 residues: CASRGTGKNTGELFF. The DNA read from the CDR3 is TGTGCCAGCAGAGGGACAGGGAAAAACACCGGGGAG. V and J are TRBV6-2 or TRBV6-3 and TRBJ2-2; TRBD1 matches 9 bases. The observed sequence ends 3 residues before the CDR3 terminus, with the missing tail filled in from the germline J gene. Germline V CDR1 and CDR2: MNHEY, SVGEGT. The CDR3 runs to 15 residues. The trim removed 6 bases at V and 2 bases at J, leaving 4 bases unmatched.

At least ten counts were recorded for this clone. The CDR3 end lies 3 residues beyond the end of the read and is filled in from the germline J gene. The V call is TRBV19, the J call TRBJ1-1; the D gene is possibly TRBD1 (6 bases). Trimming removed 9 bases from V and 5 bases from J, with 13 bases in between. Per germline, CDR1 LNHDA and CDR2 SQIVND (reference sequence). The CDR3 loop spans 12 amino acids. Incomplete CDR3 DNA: TGTGCCAGCCTACAGGGTAGAACTGAA. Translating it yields CASLQGRTE. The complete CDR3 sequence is CASLQGRTEAFF.

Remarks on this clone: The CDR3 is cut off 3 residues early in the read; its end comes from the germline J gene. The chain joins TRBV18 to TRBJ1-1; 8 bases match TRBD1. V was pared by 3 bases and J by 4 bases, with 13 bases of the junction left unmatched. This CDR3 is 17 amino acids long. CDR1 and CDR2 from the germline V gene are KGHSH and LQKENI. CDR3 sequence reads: CASSPGKFRGQGTEAFF. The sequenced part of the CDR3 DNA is TGTGCCAGCTCACCCGGAAAGTTCAGGGGGCAGGGCACTGAA.

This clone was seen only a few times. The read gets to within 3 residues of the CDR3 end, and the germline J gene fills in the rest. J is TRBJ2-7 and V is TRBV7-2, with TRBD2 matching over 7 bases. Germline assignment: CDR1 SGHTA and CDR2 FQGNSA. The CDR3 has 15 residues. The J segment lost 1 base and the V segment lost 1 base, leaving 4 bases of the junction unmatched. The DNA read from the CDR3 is TGTGCCAGCAGCTTAGGTGGGGGGGGGTCCTACGAG. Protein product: CASSLGGGGSYE. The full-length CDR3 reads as CASSLGGGGSYEQYF.

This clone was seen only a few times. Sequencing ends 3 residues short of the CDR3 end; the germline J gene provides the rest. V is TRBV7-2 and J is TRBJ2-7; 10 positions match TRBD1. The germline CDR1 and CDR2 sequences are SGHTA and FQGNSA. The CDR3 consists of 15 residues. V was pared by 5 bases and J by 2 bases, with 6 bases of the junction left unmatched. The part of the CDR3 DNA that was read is TGTGCCAGCAGCCCAGACAGGGGGCGACCCTACGAG. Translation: CASSPDRGRPYE. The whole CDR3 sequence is CASSPDRGRPYEQYF.

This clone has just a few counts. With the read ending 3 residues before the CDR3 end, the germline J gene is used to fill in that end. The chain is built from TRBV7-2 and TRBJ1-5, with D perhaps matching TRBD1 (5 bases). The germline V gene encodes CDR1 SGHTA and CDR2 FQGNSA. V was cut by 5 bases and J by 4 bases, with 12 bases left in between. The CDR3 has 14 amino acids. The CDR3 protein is CASSPTGLNQPQHF. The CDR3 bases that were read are TGTGCCAGCAGCCCAACAGGATTGAATCAGCCC.

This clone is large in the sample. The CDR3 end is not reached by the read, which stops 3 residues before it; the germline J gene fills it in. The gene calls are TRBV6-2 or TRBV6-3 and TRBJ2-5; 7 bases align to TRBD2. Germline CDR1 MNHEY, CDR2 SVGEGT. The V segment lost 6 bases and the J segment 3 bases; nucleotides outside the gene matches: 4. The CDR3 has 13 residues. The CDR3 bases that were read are TGTGCCAGCAGGCGGGCGGGGGAAGAGACC. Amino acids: CASRRAGEET. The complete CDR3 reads CASRRAGEETQYF.

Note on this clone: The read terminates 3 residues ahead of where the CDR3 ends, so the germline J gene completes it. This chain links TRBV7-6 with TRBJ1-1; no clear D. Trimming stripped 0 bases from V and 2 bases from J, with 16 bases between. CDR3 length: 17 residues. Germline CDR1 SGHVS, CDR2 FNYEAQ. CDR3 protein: CASSLASGYTRNTEAFF. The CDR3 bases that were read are TGTGCCAGCAGCTTAGCGTCGGGGTACACTCGTAACACTGAA.

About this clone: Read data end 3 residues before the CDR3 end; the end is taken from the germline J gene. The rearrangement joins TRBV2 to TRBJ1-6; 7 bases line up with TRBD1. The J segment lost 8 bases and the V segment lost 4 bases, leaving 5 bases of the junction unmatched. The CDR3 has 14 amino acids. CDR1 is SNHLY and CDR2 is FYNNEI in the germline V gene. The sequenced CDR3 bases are TGTGCCAGCAGTGGGGGGACAGCGGATTCACCC. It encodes CASSGGTADSP. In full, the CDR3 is CASSGGTADSPLHF.

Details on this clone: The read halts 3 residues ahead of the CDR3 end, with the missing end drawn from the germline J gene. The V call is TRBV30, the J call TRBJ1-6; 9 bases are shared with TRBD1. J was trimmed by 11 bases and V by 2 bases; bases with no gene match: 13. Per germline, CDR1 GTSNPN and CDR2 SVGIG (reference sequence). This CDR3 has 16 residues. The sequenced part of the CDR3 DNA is TGTGCCTGGAGTCCCCTGCCGGGACAGGGAAGTACACCC. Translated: CAWSPLPGQGSTP. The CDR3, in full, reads CAWSPLPGQGSTPLHF. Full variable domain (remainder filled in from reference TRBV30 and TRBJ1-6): SQTIHQWPATLVQPVGSPLSLECTVEGTSNPNLYWYRQAAGRGLQLLFYSVGIGQISSEVPQNLSASRPQDRQFILSSKKLLLSDSGFYLCAWSPLPGQGSTPLHFGNGTRLTVT.

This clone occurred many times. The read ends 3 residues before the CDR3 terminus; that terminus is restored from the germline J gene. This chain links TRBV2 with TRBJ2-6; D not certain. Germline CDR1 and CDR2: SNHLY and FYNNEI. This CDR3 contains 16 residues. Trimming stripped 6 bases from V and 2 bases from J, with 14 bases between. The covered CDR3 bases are TGTGCCAGCAGGCCAGGCGTGCATGCTGGGGCCAACGTC. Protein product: CASRPGVHAGANV. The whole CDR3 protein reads CASRPGVHAGANVLTF. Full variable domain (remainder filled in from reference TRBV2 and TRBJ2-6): EPEVTQTPSHQVTQMGQEVILRCVPISNHLYFYWYRQILGQKVEFLVSFYNNEISEKSEIFDDQFSVERPDGSNFTLKIRSTKLEDSAMYFCASRPGVHAGANVLTFGAGSRLTVL.

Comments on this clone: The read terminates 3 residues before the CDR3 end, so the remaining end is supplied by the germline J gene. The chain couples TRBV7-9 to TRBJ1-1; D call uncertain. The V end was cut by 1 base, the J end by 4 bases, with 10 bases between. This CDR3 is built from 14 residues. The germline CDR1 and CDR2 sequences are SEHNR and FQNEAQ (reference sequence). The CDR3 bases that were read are TGTGCCAGCAGCTTAGATTTAGCGGGCACTGAA. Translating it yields CASSLDLAGTE. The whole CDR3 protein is CASSLDLAGTEAFF.

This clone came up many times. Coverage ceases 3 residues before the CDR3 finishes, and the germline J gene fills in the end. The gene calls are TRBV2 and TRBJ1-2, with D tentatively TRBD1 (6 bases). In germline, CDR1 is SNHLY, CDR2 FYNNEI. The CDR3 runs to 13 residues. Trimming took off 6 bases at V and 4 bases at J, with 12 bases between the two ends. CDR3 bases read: TGTGCCAGCAGGGACAGTCTTTCCTATGGC. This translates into CASRDSLSYG. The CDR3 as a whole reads CASRDSLSYGYTF.

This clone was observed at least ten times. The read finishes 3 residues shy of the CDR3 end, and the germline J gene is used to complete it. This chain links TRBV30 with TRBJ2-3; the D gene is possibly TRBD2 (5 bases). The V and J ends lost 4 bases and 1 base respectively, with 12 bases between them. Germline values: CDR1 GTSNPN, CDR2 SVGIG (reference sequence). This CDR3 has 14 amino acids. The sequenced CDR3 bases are TGTGCCTGGAAAAGTGGAGCGGGCACAGATACG. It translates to CAWKSGAGTDT. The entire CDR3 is CAWKSGAGTDTQYF.

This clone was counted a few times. Partial CDR3 DNA: TGTGCCAGCTCACCAGGGACAGCCTACGAG. It specifies CASSPGTAYE. The complete CDR3 protein is CASSPGTAYEQYF. The V and J genes are TRBV18 and TRBJ2-7, with 7 bases that match TRBD1. With the read ending 3 residues before the CDR3 end, the germline J gene is used to fill in that end. After removal of 2 bases from V and 2 bases from J, the junction contained 0 bases not matched to a gene. Germline CDR1 is KGHSH and CDR2 is LQKENI. The CDR3 contains 13 residues.

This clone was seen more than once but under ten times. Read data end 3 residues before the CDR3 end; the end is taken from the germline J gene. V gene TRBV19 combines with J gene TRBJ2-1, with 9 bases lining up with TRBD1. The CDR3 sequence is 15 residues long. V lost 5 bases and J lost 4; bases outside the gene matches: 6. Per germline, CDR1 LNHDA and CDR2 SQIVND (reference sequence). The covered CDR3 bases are TGTGCCAGTAGTGGACAGGGGCTCCGGTACAATGAG. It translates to CASSGQGLRYNE. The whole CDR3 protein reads CASSGQGLRYNEQFF.

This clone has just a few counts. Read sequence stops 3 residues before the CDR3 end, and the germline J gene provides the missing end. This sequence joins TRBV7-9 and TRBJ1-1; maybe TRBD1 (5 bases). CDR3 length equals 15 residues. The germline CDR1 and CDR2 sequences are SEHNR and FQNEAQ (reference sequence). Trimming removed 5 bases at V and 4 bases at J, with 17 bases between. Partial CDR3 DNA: TGTGCCAGCAGCCAGCGGTGGGGGGAAGGCACTGAA. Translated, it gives CASSQRWGEGTE. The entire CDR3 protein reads CASSQRWGEGTEAFF.

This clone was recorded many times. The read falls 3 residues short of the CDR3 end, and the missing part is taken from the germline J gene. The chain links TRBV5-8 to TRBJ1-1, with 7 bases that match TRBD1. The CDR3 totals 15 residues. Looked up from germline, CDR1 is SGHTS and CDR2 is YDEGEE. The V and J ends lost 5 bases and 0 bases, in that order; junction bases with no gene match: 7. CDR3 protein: CASRWQGVLNTEAFF. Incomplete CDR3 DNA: TGTGCCAGCAGGTGGCAGGGGGTCTTGAACACTGAA.

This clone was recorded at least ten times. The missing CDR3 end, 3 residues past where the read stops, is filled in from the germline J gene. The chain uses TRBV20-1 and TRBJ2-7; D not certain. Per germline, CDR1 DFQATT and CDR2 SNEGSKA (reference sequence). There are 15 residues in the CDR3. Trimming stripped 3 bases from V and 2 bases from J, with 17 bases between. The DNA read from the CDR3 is TGCAGTGCTAGTTTGGCTATCAGGCTGACCTACGAG. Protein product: CSASLAIRLTYE. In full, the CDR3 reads CSASLAIRLTYEQYF.

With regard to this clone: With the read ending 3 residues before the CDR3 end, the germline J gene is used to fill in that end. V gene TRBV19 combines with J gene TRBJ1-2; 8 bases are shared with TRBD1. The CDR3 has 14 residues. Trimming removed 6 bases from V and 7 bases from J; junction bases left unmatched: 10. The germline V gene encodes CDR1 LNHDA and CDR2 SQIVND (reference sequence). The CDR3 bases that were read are TGTGCCAGTAGCCCTAGGACAGGGCTGGGTGGC. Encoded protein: CASSPRTGLGG. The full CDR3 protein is CASSPRTGLGGYTF.

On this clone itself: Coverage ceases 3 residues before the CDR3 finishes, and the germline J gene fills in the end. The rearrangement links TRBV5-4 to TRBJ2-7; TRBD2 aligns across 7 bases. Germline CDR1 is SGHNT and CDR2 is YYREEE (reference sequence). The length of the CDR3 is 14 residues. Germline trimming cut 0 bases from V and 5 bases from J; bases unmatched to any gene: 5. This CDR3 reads CASSLVRGGNEQYF. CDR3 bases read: TGTGCCAGCAGCTTGGTTCGGGGAGGGAACGAG.

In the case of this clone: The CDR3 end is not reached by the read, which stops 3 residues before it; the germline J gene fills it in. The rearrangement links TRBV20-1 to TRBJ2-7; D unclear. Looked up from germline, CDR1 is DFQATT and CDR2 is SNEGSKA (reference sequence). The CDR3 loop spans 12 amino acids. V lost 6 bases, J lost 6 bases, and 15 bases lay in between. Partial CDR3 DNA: TGCAGTGCCAACGGTAAAGGGTTCGAG. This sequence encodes CSANGKGFE. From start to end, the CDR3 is CSANGKGFEQYF.

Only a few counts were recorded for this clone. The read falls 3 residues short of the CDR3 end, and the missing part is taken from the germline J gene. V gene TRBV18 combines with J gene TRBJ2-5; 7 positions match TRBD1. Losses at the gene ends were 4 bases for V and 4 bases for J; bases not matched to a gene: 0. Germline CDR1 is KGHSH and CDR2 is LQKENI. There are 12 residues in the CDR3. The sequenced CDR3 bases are TGTGCCAGCTCACAGGGGGCAGAGACC. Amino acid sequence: CASSQGAET. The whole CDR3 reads CASSQGAETQYF.

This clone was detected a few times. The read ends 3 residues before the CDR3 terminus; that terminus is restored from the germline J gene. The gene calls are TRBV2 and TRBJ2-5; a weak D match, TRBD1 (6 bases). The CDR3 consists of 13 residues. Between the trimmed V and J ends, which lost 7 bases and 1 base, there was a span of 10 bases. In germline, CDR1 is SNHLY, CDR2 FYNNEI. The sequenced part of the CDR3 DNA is TGTGCCAGCACCCGGGACACCCAAGAGACC. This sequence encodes CASTRDTQET. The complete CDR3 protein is CASTRDTQETQYF.

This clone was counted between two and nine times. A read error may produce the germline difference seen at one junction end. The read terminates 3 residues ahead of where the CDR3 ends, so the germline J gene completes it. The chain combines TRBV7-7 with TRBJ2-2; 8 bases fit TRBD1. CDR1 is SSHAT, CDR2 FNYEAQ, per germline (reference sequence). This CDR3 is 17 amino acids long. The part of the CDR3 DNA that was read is TGTGCTAGCAGCTTAGAAGGAGGACAGGGGAACACCGGGGAG. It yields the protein CASSLEGGQGNTGE. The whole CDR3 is CASSLEGGQGNTGELFF.

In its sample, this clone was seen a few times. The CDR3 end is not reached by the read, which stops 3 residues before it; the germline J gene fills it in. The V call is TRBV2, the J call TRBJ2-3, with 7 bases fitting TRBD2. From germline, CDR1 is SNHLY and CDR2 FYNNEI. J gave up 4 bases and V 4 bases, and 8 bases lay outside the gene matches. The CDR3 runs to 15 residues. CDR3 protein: CASSVQRGRSDTQYF. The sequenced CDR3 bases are TGTGCCAGCAGTGTGCAGCGGGGCAGGTCAGATACG.